The entry below describes one TCR beta chain. As yet, its antigen is unknown. These data are taken from a study of T cell repertoires in cytomegalovirus infection. Study as a whole: Public TCR beta signatures marked donors with CMV infection and the matching HLA. Study outcomes and limitations: Cumulative frequency (of public TCR beta family members) identified carriers of CMV plus the relevant HLA.

MiXCR, applied by TCRdb to the reads, yields one record per CDR3 protein. The table records about 530,000 distinct CDR3 sequences, roughly 29% of them present only once. Germline V gene sequence: CDR1 MGHRA, CDR2 YSYEKL. The CDR3 runs to 13 residues. V was pared by 4 bases and J by 5 bases, with 12 bases between. The TCR sequence derives from a human donor in good health (CMV status not recorded). Some clones in this sample may be carry-over from other donors' samples. Sequenced: PBMCs. The chain couples TRBV4-1 to TRBJ2-7; no definite D call. The CDR3 region is CASSPTRFNEQYF. The CDR3, as DNA: TGCGCCAGCAGCCCCACCCGCTTTAACGAGCAGTACTTC.